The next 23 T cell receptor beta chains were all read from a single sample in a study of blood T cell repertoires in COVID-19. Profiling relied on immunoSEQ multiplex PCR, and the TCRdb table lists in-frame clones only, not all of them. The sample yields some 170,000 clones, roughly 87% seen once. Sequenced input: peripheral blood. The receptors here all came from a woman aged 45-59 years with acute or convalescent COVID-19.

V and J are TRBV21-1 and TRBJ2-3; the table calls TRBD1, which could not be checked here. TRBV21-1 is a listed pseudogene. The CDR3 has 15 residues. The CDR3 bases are TGTGCCAGCAGGGATCGGGACAATAGCACAGATACGCAGTATTTT. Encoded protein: CASRDRDNSTDTQYF.

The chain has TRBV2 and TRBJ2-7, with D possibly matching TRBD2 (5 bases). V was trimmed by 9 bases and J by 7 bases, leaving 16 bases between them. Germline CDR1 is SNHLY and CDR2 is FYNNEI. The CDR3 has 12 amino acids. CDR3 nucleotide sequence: TGTGCCAGTGAGACACTGGAGGTGGAGCAGTACTTC. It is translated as CASETLEVEQYF.

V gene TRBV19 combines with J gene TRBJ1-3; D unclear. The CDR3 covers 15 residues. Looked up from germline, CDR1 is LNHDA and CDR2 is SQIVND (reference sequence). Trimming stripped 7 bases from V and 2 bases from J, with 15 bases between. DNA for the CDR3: TGTGCCAGTACCGCCGAGGATTCTACTGGAAACACCATATATTTT. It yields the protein CASTAEDSTGNTIYF.

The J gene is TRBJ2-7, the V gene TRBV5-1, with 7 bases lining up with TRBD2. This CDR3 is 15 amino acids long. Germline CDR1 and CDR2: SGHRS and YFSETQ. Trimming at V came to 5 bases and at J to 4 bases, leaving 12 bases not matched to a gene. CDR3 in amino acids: CASRGLAGVGYEQYF. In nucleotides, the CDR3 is TGCGCCAGCAGAGGTTTGGCGGGAGTGGGATACGAGCAGTACTTC.

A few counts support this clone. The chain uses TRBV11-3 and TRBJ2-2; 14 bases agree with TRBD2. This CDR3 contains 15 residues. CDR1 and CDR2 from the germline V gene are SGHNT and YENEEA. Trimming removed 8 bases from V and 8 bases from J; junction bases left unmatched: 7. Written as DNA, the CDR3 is TGTGCCAGCGCCCCGGGACTAGCGGGAGCGGGGGAGCTGTTTTTT. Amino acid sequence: CASAPGLAGAGELFF.

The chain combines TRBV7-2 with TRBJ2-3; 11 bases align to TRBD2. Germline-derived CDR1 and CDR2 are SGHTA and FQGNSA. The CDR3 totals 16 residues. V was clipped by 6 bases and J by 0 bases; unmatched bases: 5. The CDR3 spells CASSTGTSGSTDTQYF. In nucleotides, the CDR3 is TGTGCCAGCAGTACCGGGACTAGCGGCAGCACAGATACGCAGTATTTT.

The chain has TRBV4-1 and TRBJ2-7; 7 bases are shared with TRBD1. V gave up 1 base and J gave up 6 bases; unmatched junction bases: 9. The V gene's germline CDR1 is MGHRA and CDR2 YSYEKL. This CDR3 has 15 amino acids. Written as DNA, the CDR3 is TGCGCCAGCAGCCAAGGGCTGACAGGGTCGCGCGAGCAGTACTTC. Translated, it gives CASSQGLTGSREQYF.

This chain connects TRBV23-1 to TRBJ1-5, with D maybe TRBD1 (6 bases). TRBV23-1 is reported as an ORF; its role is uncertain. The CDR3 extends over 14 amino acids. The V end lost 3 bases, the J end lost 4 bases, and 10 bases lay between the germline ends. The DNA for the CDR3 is TGCGCCAGCAGTCACCCGGACAGTAATCAGCCCCAGCATTTT. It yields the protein CASSHPDSNQPQHF.

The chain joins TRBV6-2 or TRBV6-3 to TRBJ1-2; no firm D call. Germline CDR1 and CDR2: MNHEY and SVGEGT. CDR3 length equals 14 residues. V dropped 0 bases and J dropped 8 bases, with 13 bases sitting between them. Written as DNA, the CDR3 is TGTGCCAGCAGTTACTCGCAATTTTCTCGGGGCTACACCTTC. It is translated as CASSYSQFSRGYTF.

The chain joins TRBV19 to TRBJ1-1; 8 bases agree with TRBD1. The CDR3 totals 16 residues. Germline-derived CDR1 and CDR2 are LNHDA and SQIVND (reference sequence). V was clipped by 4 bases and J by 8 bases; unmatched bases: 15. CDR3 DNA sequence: TGTGCCAGTAGTACACCGACGCGGACAGGGAATTTGGAAGCTTTCTTT. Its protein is CASSTPTRTGNLEAFF.

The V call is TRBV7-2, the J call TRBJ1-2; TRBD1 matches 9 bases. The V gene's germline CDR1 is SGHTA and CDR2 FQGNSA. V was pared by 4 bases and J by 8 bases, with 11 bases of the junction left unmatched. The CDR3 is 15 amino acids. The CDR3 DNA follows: TGTGCCAGCAGCTCGCACAGGGGGCGGTCTTGGGGCTACACCTTC. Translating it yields CASSSHRGRSWGYTF. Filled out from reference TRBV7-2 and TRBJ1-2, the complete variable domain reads GAGVSQSPSNKVTEKGKDVELRCDPISGHTALYWYRQSLGQGLEFLIYFQGNSAPDKSGLPSDRFSAERTGGSVSTLTIQRTQQEDSAVYLCASSSHRGRSWGYTFGSGTRLTVV.

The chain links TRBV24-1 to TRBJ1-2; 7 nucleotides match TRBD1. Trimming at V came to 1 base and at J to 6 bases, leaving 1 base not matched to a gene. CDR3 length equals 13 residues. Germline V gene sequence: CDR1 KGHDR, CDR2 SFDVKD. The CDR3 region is CATSDLGTDGYTF. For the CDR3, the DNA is TGTGCCACCAGTGATTTAGGGACAGATGGCTACACCTTC.

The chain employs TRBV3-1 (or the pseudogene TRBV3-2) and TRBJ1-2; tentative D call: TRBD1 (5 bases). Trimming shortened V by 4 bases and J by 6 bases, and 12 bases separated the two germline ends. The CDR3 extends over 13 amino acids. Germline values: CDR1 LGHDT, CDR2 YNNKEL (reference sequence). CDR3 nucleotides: TGTGCCAGCAGCCCCTCTGGGGCGCATGGCTACACCTTC. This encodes CASSPSGAHGYTF.

Here the CDR3 DNA reads TGTGCCAGCAATACGGGAGGGCATGCCTACGAGCAGTACTTC. Translated: CASNTGGHAYEQYF. The rearrangement uses TRBV6-5 and TRBJ2-7, with 8 bases identical to TRBD2. Trimming at V came to 7 bases and at J to 2 bases, leaving 7 bases not matched to a gene. The CDR3 runs 14 residues. Germline V gene lookup returns CDR1 MNHEY and CDR2 SVGAGI.

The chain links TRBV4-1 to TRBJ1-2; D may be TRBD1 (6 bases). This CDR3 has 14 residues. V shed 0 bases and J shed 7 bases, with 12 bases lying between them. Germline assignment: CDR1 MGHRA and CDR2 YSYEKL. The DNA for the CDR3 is TGCGCCAGCAGCCAAGAGGCCAGGGGAGCTGGCTACACCTTC. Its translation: CASSQEARGAGYTF.

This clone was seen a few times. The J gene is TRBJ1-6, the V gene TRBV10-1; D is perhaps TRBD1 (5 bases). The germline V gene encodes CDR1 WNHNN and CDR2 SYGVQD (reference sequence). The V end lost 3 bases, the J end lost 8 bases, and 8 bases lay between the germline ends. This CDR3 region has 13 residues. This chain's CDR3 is CASSDRVDSPLHF. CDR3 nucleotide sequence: TGCGCCAGCAGTGACAGGGTGGATTCACCCCTCCACTTT.

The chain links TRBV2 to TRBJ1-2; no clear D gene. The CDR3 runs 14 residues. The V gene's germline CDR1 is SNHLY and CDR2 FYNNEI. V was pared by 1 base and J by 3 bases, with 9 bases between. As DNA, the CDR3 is TGTGCCAGCAGTGAAGGAGGGATCGACTATGGCTACACCTTC. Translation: CASSEGGIDYGYTF.

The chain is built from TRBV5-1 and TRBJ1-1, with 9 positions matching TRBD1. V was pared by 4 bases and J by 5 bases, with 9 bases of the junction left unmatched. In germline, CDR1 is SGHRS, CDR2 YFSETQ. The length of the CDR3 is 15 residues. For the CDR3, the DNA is TGCGCCAGCAGCCTAAGACAGGGGGAATATACTGAAGCTTTCTTT. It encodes CASSLRQGEYTEAFF.

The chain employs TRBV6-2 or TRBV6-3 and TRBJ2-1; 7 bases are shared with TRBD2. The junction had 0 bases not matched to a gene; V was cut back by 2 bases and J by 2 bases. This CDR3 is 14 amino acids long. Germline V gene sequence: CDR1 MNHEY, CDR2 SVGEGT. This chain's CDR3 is CASSYGTTYNEQFF. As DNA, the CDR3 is TGTGCCAGCAGTTACGGGACTACCTACAATGAGCAGTTCTTC.

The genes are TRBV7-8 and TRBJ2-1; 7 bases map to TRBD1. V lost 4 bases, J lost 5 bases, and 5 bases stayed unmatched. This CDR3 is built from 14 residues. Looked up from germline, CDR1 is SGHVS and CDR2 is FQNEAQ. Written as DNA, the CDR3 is TGTGCCAGCAGCTCGGACAGGCCGCACAATGAGCAGTTCTTC. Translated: CASSSDRPHNEQFF.

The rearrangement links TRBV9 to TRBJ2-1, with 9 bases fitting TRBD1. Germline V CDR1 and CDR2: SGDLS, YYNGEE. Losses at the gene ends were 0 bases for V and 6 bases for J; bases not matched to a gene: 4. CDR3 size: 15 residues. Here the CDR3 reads CASSVDRGQFNEQFF. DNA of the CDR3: TGTGCCAGCAGCGTAGACAGGGGGCAGTTCAATGAGCAGTTCTTC.

The CDR3 DNA follows: TGCGCCAGCAGTACTTCTAGCGGGGGGTCAGATACGCAGTATTTT. Its protein is CASSTSSGGSDTQYF. V and J are TRBV10-1 and TRBJ2-3; TRBD2 matches at 11 bases. CDR1 and CDR2 from the germline V gene are WNHNN and SYGVQD (reference sequence). The CDR3 has 15 amino acids. V lost 5 bases, J lost 4 bases, and 5 bases stayed unmatched.

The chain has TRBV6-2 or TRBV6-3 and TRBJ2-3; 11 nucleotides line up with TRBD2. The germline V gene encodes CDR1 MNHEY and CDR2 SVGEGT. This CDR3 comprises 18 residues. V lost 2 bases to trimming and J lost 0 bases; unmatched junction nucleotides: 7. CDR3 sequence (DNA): TGTGCCAGCAGTTACGACCTAGCGGGGGGATACAGCACAGATACGCAGTATTTT. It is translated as CASSYDLAGGYSTDTQYF.